These T cell receptor beta chains were read from a single sample in a study of blood T cell repertoires in COVID-19. Here immunoSEQ multiplex PCR was the method, and the copy in TCRdb shows in-frame clones only, minus some. The sample records around 140,000 clones, around nine tenths being singletons. Material for sequencing was peripheral blood. Receptors were obtained from a man in his sixties with active or convalescent COVID-19. Each CDR3 is given with its conserved first and last residue. Each record gives: clone size, V gene, D gene, J gene, CDR3 protein, CDR3 DNA. D genes are given only for firm matches. A clone size is listed for some rows: how often the clone was seen (once, few, many), or a class if it is expanded.

.	TRBV7-9	.	TRBJ1-3	CAIWTVPLSGNTIYF	TGTGCCATATGGACAGTTCCCCTCTCTGGAAACACCATATATTTT
once	TRBV2	.	TRBJ2-7	CASSPNSGSIKQYF	TGTGCCAGCAGCCCGAATTCAGGGTCGATTAAGCAGTACTTC
.	TRBV6-5	.	TRBJ1-1	CASGGGNTEAFF	TGTGCCAGCGGGGGGGGGAACACTGAAGCTTTCTTT
.	TRBV5-1	.	TRBJ2-7	CASSLQGNYEQYF	TGCGCCAGCAGCTTGCAGGGGAACTACGAGCAGTACTTC
once	TRBV18	TRBD1	TRBJ1-1	CASSPQGGVNEAFF	TGTGCCAGCTCACCACAAGGGGGCGTCAATGAAGCTTTCTTT
.	TRBV14	TRBD1	TRBJ2-7	CASSQAGTGLYEQYF	TGTGCCAGCAGCCAAGCCGGGACAGGGCTTTACGAGCAGTACTTC
.	TRBV30	.	TRBJ2-1	CAWSISDNEQFF	TGTGCCTGGAGTATTTCCGACAATGAGCAGTTCTTC
.	TRBV18	.	TRBJ1-4	CASSPSGTNEKLFF	TGTGCCAGCTCACCGAGCGGGACTAATGAAAAACTGTTTTTT
.	TRBV2	.	TRBJ1-5	CASTERGLGPQHF	TGTGCCAGCACCGAAAGGGGATTAGGCCCCCAGCATTTT
.	TRBV6-2/TRBV6-3	TRBD1	TRBJ2-2	CASSLRTGVVAGELFF	TGTGCCAGCAGTTTGAGGACAGGGGTCGTTGCCGGGGAGCTGTTTTTT
.	TRBV7-2	.	TRBJ2-7	CASSPRAGGYEQYF	TGTGCCAGCAGCCCTCGGGCAGGAGGCTACGAGCAGTACTTC
.	TRBV2	TRBD2	TRBJ2-5	CASRTGGQETQYF	TGTGCCAGCAGGACGGGGGGGCAAGAGACCCAGTACTTC
once	TRBV11-1	.	TRBJ1-1	CASSLGQNTEAFF	TGTGCCAGCAGCTTAGGACAGAACACTGAAGCTTTCTTT
.	TRBV30	.	TRBJ1-2	CAWTVGAYGYTF	TGTGCCTGGACGGTCGGAGCCTATGGCTACACCTTC
.	TRBV30	.	TRBJ1-2	CAWRIQGNGYTF	TGTGCCTGGAGGATTCAGGGTAATGGCTACACCTTC
.	TRBV5-1	.	TRBJ2-5	CASSSVDATGETQYF	TGCGCCAGCAGCAGCGTGGACGCGACGGGGGAGACCCAGTACTTC
.	TRBV6-5	.	TRBJ2-6	CASIADISGANVLTF	TGTGCCAGCATCGCGGACATTTCTGGGGCCAACGTCCTGACTTTC
once	TRBV5-1	TRBD2	TRBJ2-2	CASSEYGTSGRSGTGELFF	TGCGCCAGCAGCGAATACGGGACTAGCGGGAGGTCAGGGACCGGGGAGCTGTTTTTT
.	TRBV30	TRBD2	TRBJ2-1	CAWSVGASGEQFF	TGTGCCTGGAGTGTCGGGGCTAGCGGAGAGCAGTTCTTC
.	TRBV19	TRBD1	TRBJ1-2	CASRTSGTGLSYGYTF	TGTGCCAGTAGAACTTCCGGGACAGGGTTGTCCTATGGCTACACCTTC
.	TRBV18	.	TRBJ1-1	CASSPEPGVTEAFF	TGTGCCAGCTCACCAGAGCCGGGGGTCACTGAAGCTTTCTTT
.	TRBV6-5	.	TRBJ2-2	CASLSGVPGGELFF	TGTGCCAGCCTTTCAGGGGTGCCGGGCGGGGAGCTGTTTTTT
.	TRBV7-2	.	TRBJ1-5	CASSLVAGQPQHF	TGTGCCAGCAGCTTAGTTGCGGGTCAGCCCCAGCATTTT
.	TRBV29-1	.	TRBJ1-1	CSVEVGAGTTEAFF	TGCAGCGTTGAGGTTGGGGCGGGGACGACTGAAGCTTTCTTT
.	TRBV30	.	TRBJ2-2	CAWKVARIAGELFF	TGTGCCTGGAAGGTGGCGCGGATAGCCGGGGAGCTGTTTTTT
.	TRBV9	.	TRBJ2-7	CASSVGRDLSEQYF	TGTGCCAGCAGCGTAGGGAGGGACCTGAGCGAGCAGTACTTC
.	TRBV3-1/TRBV3-2	.	TRBJ2-2	CASKPNTGELFF	TGTGCCAGCAAGCCTAACACCGGGGAGCTGTTTTTT
few	TRBV7-2	TRBD1	TRBJ1-5	CASSLAGQGGNQPQHF	TGTGCCAGCAGCTTAGCGGGACAGGGCGGCAATCAGCCCCAGCATTTT
.	TRBV18	.	TRBJ1-1	CATCSGGIGSTEAFF	TGTGCCACCTGCTCCGGGGGAATAGGGTCCACTGAAGCTTTCTTT
.	TRBV28	.	TRBJ1-4	CASRASSGESEKLFF	TGTGCCAGCAGGGCCTCTTCAGGGGAGAGTGAAAAACTGTTTTTT
.	TRBV29-1	.	TRBJ1-2	CSVLDGYTF	TGCAGCGTTCTTGATGGCTACACCTTC
.	TRBV9	TRBD1	TRBJ1-2	CASTTTGDYGYTF	TGTGCCAGCACTACTACAGGGGATTATGGCTACACCTTC
few	TRBV27	.	TRBJ2-7	CASRTGRNEQYF	TGTGCCAGCAGGACAGGCCGGAACGAGCAGTACTTC
.	TRBV10-3	.	TRBJ2-7	CAISESELGQKYF	TGTGCCATCAGTGAGTCAGAACTGGGGCAAAAGTACTTC
.	TRBV6-5	.	TRBJ2-7	CASSSLSRQEQYF	TGTGCCAGCAGTTCCCTATCACGACAGGAGCAGTACTTC
.	TRBV6-1	TRBD2	TRBJ2-7	CASSGLGRGVGYEQYF	TGTGCCAGCAGTGGGCTTGGGCGGGGGGTCGGCTACGAGCAGTACTTC
.	TRBV24-1	.	TRBJ2-3	CATSDLGGNTQYF	TGTGCCACCAGTGATTTGGGAGGGAATACGCAGTATTTT
once	TRBV24-1	.	TRBJ1-1	CATSDPGRTEAFF	TGTGCCACCAGTGACCCTGGGCGCACTGAAGCTTTCTTT
.	TRBV28	TRBD1	TRBJ2-7	CASSPGTGGYEQYF	TGTGCCAGCAGCCCGGGGACAGGGGGCTACGAGCAGTACTTC
.	TRBV7-9	.	TRBJ2-5	CASSPLAGPQETQYF	TGTGCCAGCAGCCCTCTCGCGGGGCCGCAAGAGACCCAGTACTTC
.	TRBV9	TRBD1	TRBJ2-1	CASSPRGLDGINEQFF	TGTGCCAGCAGCCCCAGGGGGCTAGATGGGATCAATGAGCAGTTCTTC
.	TRBV6-2/TRBV6-3	TRBD2	TRBJ2-5	CASSYVAGSQETQYF	TGTGCCAGCAGTTACGTAGCGGGCAGCCAAGAGACCCAGTACTTC
once	TRBV30	.	TRBJ2-1	CAWSVDRSSYNEQFF	TGTGCCTGGAGTGTTGACCGGAGCTCCTACAATGAGCAGTTCTTC
.	TRBV12-3/TRBV12-4	.	TRBJ2-5	CASSFRGTETQYF	TGTGCCAGCAGTTTTCGGGGTACAGAGACCCAGTACTTC
.	TRBV24-1	.	TRBJ1-1	CATSDRDSTEAFF	TGTGCCACCAGTGATCGCGACAGCACTGAAGCTTTCTTT
.	TRBV9	.	TRBJ2-5	CASSVLAEQETQYF	TGTGCCAGCAGCGTACTTGCCGAGCAAGAGACCCAGTACTTC
.	TRBV28	TRBD1	TRBJ1-4	CASSPAGGKGEKLFF	TGTGCCAGCAGCCCCGCAGGGGGAAAGGGCGAAAAACTGTTTTTT
once	TRBV7-8	TRBD2	TRBJ2-1	CASSFGGAYEQFF	TGTGCCAGCAGCTTCGGGGGGGCCTATGAGCAGTTCTTC
.	TRBV3-1/TRBV3-2	.	TRBJ1-2	CASSQVGQMHGYTF	TGTGCCAGCAGCCAAGTGGGGCAGATGCATGGCTACACCTTC
.	TRBV7-9	TRBD2	TRBJ2-5	CASSPTLAETQYF	TGTGCCAGCAGCCCCACACTAGCGGAGACCCAGTACTTC
once	TRBV19	TRBD2	TRBJ2-1	CASSRTTSGGSYNEQFF	TGTGCCAGTAGTAGGACTACTAGCGGGGGCTCCTACAATGAGCAGTTCTTC
.	TRBV6-5	TRBD1	TRBJ2-7	CASSYAGGGLGEQYF	TGTGCCAGCAGTTACGCAGGGGGCGGGCTGGGGGAGCAGTACTTC
.	TRBV19	.	TRBJ2-2	CASSLAAITGELFF	TGTGCCAGTAGTTTGGCGGCCATCACCGGGGAGCTGTTTTTT
.	TRBV2	.	TRBJ1-5	CASSGTGNQPQHF	TGTGCCAGCAGTGGGACGGGAAATCAGCCCCAGCATTTT
.	TRBV27	.	TRBJ1-2	CASRGTLWGYGYTF	TGTGCCAGCAGGGGGACACTTTGGGGCTATGGCTACACCTTC
.	TRBV10-2	TRBD2	TRBJ2-7	CASSSGGEYEQYF	TGCGCCAGCAGTTCCGGGGGGGAATACGAGCAGTACTTC
.	TRBV5-4	TRBD2	TRBJ2-5	CASSRRTGSGETQYF	TGTGCCAGCAGCCGTCGAACAGGTAGCGGGGAGACCCAGTACTTC
few	TRBV20-1	TRBD2	TRBJ2-1	CSASDAGGGYNEQFF	TGCAGTGCTAGTGACGCGGGAGGTGGCTACAATGAGCAGTTCTTC
.	TRBV21-1	.	TRBJ2-2	CASSKGADQGGSRSAGELFF	TGTGCCAGCAGCAAAGGGGCCGATCAAGGAGGAAGTAGGAGCGCCGGGGAGCTGTTTTTT
.	TRBV7-2	.	TRBJ2-3	CASSNRQRTAPYF	TGTGCCAGCAGCAATAGACAGAGAACTGCCCCGTATTTT